Here is one T cell receptor beta chain with its context. This entry comes from a study of early stage breast cancer tumors. The trim removed 6 bases at V and 7 bases at J, leaving 8 bases unmatched. The length of the CDR3 is 14 residues. Germline CDR1 reads SNHLY; CDR2 reads FYNNEI. Method: immunoSEQ multiplex PCR; TCRdb's copy keeps in-frame clones and lacks some. The sample lists about 5,500 clones; about two thirds were seen once. The source is a person aged 60 to 70 with breast cancer. Sequencing used normal breast tissue next to the tumor. The chain has TRBV2 and TRBJ1-1; 10 nucleotides agree with TRBD1. The CDR3, as DNA: TGTGCCAGCAGCCTCGACAGGGGGCTTGATGAAGCTTTCTTT. Encoded protein: CASSLDRGLDEAFF.